These T cell receptor beta chains were read from a single sample in a study of blood T cell repertoires in COVID-19. Sequenced by immunoSEQ multiplex PCR; TCRdb stores in-frame clones only, minus some. The sample holds about 220,000 clones, approximately 92% seen once. The sequenced material came from PBMCs or T cells enriched from blood (not recorded which). The receptors derive from a woman younger than 30 in a cohort exposed to, infected with or recovered from COVID-19 (not recorded which). Each CDR3 is given with its conserved first and last residue. Fields, in order: clone size, V gene, J gene, D gene, CDR3 protein, CDR3 DNA. A D gene is named only where the DNA matches it firmly. Clone size, where shown, is once, few, many, or a class for clones that have expanded.

>.|TRBV9|TRBJ1-5|.
CASSAGGGNQPQHF
TGTGCCAGCAGCGCAGGTGGTGGCAATCAGCCCCAGCATTTT
>.|TRBV13|TRBJ2-1|TRBD2
CASSLLPTWVAGGLKSNEQFF
TGTGCCAGCAGCTTACTTCCGACTTGGGTAGCGGGGGGCCTGAAGAGCAATGAGCAGTTCTTC
>.|TRBV6-5|TRBJ1-4|.
CAATGRVGEKLFF
TGTGCCGCCACCGGCAGGGTTGGTGAAAAACTGTTTTTT
>.|TRBV12-3/TRBV12-4|TRBJ1-5|.
CASSTGSNQPQHF
TGTGCCAGCAGTACAGGGAGCAATCAGCCCCAGCATTTT
>.|TRBV5-4|TRBJ2-1|TRBD2
CASSSPGLGGGHYNEQFF
TGTGCCAGCAGCTCCCCGGGACTCGGCGGGGGGCACTACAATGAGCAGTTCTTC
>.|TRBV2|TRBJ2-3|TRBD1
CASTLPDRGGDFSTDTQYF
TGTGCCAGCACGCTCCCCGACAGGGGCGGGGATTTTAGCACAGATACGCAGTATTTT
>.|TRBV19|TRBJ1-4|.
CASSIASKNEKLFF
TGTGCCAGTAGTATAGCTTCTAAAAATGAAAAACTGTTTTTT
>.|TRBV7-3|TRBJ2-1|.
CASRIQESEQFF
TGTGCCAGCAGGATTCAGGAATCTGAGCAGTTCTTC
>.|TRBV12-5|TRBJ2-3|TRBD1
CASGTQTGGPLDTQYF
TGTGCTAGTGGTACCCAAACAGGGGGCCCTTTAGATACGCAGTATTTT
>.|TRBV2|TRBJ2-7|TRBD1
CASSEDRSYEQYF
TGTGCCAGCAGTGAGGACAGGAGCTACGAGCAGTACTTC
>.|TRBV5-6|TRBJ2-7|.
CASSWQGYEQYF
TGTGCCAGCAGCTGGCAGGGCTACGAGCAGTACTTC
>.|TRBV5-6|TRBJ1-2|TRBD1
CASSLWTGIEGYTF
TGTGCCAGCAGCTTGTGGACAGGGATTGAGGGCTACACCTTC
>few|TRBV5-1|TRBJ1-4|TRBD1
CASSSTGDEKLFF
TGCGCCAGCAGCTCGACAGGGGACGAAAAACTGTTTTTT
>.|TRBV4-1|TRBJ2-1|.
CASSQGAPQRLIYNEQFF
TGCGCCAGCAGCCAAGGGGCCCCACAGCGGCTCATCTACAATGAGCAGTTCTTC
>.|TRBV6-5|TRBJ1-1|.
CASKYTEAFF
TGTGCCAGCAAATATACTGAAGCTTTCTTT
>.|TRBV3-1/TRBV3-2|TRBJ2-1|.
CASSQRGGTEQFF
TGTGCCAGCAGCCAAAGGGGTGGGACAGAGCAGTTCTTC
>.|TRBV4-2|TRBJ1-5|TRBD1
CASSQNRGDQPQHF
TGTGCCAGCAGCCAAAACAGGGGCGACCAGCCCCAGCATTTT